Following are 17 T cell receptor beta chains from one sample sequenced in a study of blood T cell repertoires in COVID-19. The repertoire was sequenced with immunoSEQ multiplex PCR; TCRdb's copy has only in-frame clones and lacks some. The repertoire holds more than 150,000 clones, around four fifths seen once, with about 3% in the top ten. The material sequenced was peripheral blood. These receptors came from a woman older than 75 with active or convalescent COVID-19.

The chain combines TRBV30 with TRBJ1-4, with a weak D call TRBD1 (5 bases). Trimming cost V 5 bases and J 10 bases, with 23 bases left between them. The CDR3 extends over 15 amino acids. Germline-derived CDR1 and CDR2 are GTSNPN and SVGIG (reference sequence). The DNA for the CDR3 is TGTGCCTGGGCTAACATGGGGCAGGGTTTTGGAAAACTGTTTTTT. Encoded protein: CAWANMGQGFGKLFF.

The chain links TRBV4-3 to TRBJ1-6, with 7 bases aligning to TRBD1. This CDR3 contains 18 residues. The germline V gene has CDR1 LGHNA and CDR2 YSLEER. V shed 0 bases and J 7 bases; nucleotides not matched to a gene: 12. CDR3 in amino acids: CASSQDGGDRVRNSPLHF. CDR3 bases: TGCGCCAGCAGCCAAGATGGGGGAGACAGGGTTAGGAATTCACCCCTCCACTTT.

This CDR3 reads CASSQGRFSYEQYF. The DNA of the CDR3 is TGCGCCAGCAGCCAAGGCAGGTTCTCCTACGAGCAGTACTTC. V is TRBV4-3 and J is TRBJ2-7; no reliable D call. The germline gives CDR1 LGHNA, CDR2 YSLEER. With 1 base removed from V and 0 bases from J, the gap between germline ends came to 7 bases. The CDR3 totals 14 residues.

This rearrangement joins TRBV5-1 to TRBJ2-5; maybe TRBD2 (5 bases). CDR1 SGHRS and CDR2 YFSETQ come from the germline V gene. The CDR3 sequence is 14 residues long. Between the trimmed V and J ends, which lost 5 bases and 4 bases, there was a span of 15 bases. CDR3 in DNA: TGCGCCAGCAGTCCCCGAAGCGGCCCAGAGACCCAGTACTTC. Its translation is CASSPRSGPETQYF.

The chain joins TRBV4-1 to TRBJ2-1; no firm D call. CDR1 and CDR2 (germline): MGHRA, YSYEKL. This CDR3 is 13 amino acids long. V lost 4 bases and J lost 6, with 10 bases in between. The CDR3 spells CASSPVGRNEQFF. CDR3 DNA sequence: TGCGCCAGCAGCCCCGTTGGGCGCAATGAGCAGTTCTTC.

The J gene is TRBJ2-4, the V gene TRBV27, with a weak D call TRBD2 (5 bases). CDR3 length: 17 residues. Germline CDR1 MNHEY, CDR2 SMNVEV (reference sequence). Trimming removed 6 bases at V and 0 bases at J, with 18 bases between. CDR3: CASRRTGEPLAKNIQYF. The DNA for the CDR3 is TGTGCCAGCAGAAGGACTGGCGAGCCGCTAGCCAAAAACATTCAGTACTTC.

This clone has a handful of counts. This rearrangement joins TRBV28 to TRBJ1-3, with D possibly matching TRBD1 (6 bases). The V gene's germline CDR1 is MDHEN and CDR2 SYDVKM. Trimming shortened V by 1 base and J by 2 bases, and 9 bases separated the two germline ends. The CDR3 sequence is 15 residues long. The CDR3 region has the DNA TGTGCCAGCAGTTTATCGACAGGAGCTGGAAACACCATATATTTT. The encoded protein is CASSLSTGAGNTIYF. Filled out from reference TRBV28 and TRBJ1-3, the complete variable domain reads DVKVTQSSRYLVKRTGEKVFLECVQDMDHENMFWYRQDPGLGLRLIYFSYDVKMKEKGDIPEGYSVSREKKERFSLILESASTNQTSMYLCASSLSTGAGNTIYFGEGSWLTVV.

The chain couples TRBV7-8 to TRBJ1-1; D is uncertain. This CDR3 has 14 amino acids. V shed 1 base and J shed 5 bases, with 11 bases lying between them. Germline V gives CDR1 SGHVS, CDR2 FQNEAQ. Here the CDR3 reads CASSLVYRGTEAFF. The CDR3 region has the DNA TGTGCCAGCAGCTTAGTCTATCGAGGGACTGAAGCTTTCTTT.

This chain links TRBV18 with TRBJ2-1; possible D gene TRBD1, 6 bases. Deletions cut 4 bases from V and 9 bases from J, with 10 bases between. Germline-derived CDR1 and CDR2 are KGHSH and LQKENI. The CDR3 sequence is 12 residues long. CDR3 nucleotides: TGTGCCAGCTCACACCGAGGGGGTGAGCAGTTCTTC. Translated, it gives CASSHRGGEQFF.

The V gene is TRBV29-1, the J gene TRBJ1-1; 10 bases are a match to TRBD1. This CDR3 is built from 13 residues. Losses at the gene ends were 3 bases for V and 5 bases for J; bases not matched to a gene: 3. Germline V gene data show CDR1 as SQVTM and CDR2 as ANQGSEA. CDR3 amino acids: CSVDDRGRTEAFF. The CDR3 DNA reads TGCAGCGTTGATGACAGGGGGCGGACTGAAGCTTTCTTT.

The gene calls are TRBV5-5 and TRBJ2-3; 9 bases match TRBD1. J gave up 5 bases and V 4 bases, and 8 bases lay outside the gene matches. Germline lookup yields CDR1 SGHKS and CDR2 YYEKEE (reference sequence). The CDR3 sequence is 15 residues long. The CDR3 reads CASSPRTGAGDTQYF. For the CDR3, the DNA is TGTGCCAGCAGCCCACGGACAGGGGCTGGAGATACGCAGTATTTT. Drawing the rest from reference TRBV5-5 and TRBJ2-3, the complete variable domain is DAGVTQSPTHLIKTRGQQVTLRCSPISGHKSVSWYQQVLGQGPQFIFQYYEKEERGRGNFPDRFSARQFPNYSSELNVNALLLGDSALYLCASSPRTGAGDTQYFGPGTRLTVL.

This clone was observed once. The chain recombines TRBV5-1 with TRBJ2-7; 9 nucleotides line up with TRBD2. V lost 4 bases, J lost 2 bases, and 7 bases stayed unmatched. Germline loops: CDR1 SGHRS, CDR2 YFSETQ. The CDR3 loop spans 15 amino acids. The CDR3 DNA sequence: TGCGCCAGCAGCGCCCAGACTAGCGGACCCTACGAGCAGTACTTC. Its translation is CASSAQTSGPYEQYF.

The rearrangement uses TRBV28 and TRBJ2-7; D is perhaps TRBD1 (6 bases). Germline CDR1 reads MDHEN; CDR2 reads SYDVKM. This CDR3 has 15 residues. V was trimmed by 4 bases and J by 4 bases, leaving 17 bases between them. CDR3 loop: CASSSGTRASYEQYF. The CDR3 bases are TGTGCCAGCAGTTCGGGGACACGTGCTAGTTACGAGCAGTACTTC.

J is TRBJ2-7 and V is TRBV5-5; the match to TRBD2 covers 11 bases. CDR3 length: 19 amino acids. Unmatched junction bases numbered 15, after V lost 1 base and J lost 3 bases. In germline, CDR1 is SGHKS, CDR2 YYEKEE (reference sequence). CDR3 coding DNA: TGTGCCAGCAGCTTGCTGGGTAGCGGGGGGGCCTATGGTGGCTACGAGCAGTACTTC. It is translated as CASSLLGSGGAYGGYEQYF.

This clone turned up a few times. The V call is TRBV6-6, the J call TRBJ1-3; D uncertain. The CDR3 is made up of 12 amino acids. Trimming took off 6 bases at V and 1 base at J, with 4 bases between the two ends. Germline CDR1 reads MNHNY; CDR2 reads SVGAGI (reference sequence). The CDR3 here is CASSPSGNTIYF. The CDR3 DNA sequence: TGTGCCAGCAGCCCGTCTGGAAACACCATATATTTT.

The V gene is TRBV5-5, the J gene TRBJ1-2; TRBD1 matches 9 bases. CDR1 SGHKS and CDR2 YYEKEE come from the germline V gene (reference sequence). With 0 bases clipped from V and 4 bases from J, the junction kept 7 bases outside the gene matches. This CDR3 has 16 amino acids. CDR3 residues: CASSLAQGARVYGYTF. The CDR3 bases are TGTGCCAGCAGCTTGGCACAGGGGGCGCGAGTCTATGGCTACACCTTC.

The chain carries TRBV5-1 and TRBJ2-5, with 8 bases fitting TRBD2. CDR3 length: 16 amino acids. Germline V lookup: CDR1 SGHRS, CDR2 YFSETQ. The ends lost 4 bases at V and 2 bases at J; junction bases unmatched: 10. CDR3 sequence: CASSRGGAGVQETQYF. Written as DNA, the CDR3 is TGCGCCAGCAGCCGCGGGGGAGCGGGGGTACAAGAGACCCAGTACTTC. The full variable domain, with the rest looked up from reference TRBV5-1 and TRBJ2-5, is KAGVTQTPRYLIKTRGQQVTLSCSPISGHRSVSWYQQTPGQGLQFLFEYFSETQRNKGNFPGRFSGRQFSNSRSEMNVSTLELGDSALYLCASSRGGAGVQETQYFGPGTRLLVL.